The source of this TCR beta chain is a study of T cell repertoires in cytomegalovirus infection. As for the study in general: Both CMV infection and a matching HLA type were indicated by public TCR beta signatures. Broader study findings: CMV carriers with the relevant HLA were identified by cumulative public TCR beta family frequency.

This clonotype was seen at least ten times. Its antigen is currently unknown. CDR1 is SGHTA and CDR2 is FQGNSA in the germline V gene. This CDR3 is built from 13 residues. V lost 4 bases to trimming and J lost 4 bases, with 9 bases between them. One entry per CDR3 protein, called by TCRdb with MiXCR from the reads. The sample shows fewer than 300,000 distinct CDR3 sequences, roughly 25% of them seen only once. This chain connects TRBV7-2 to TRBJ2-3, with D unclear. This TCR derives from a human donor in good health (CMV status not recorded). Some clones in this sample may be carry-over from other donors' samples. The specimen was PBMCs. DNA for the CDR3: TGTGCCAGCAGCTCCCCGGGTTCAGATACGCAGTATTTT. Protein: CASSSPGSDTQYF.